The 11 T cell receptor beta chains below were found in one sample sequenced in a study of Tregs in tolerant kidney transplant recipients. Clones were read by immunoSEQ multiplex PCR, and TCRdb kept only the in-frame ones, dropping some. This table holds under 300,000 clones, roughly four fifths found once. The sample comprised CD4+ T cells from blood. The receptor source for this set is a human donor in good health.

This clone turned up a few times. The chain has TRBV18 and TRBJ1-5; D gene uncertain. With 6 bases removed from V and 1 base from J, the gap between germline ends came to 10 bases. Germline V gene data show CDR1 as KGHSH and CDR2 as LQKENI. This CDR3 contains 14 residues. The CDR3 DNA reads as TGTGCCAGCTCTCTTGGACTGAGCAATCAGCCCCAGCATTTT. Protein product: CASSLGLSNQPQHF.

The rearrangement uses TRBV7-8 and TRBJ2-1, with a tentative D call TRBD2 (5 bases). CDR1 and CDR2 from the germline V gene are SGHVS and FQNEAQ. The CDR3 is 16 residues long. Trimming took 5 bases from V and 0 from J, leaving 14 bases between them. The DNA of the CDR3 is TGTGCCAGCAGCCCACGACGGGGAAGCTCCTACAATGAGCAGTTCTTC. This encodes CASSPRRGSSYNEQFF.

The chain uses TRBV6-1 and TRBJ2-1; 10 bases agree with TRBD2. The V gene end was trimmed by 3 bases and the J gene end by 11 bases; junction bases not matched to a gene: 13. Looked up from germline, CDR1 is MNHNS and CDR2 is SASEGT. The CDR3 runs to 16 residues. The CDR3 sequence: CASSDPGTSATMKQFF. CDR3 in DNA: TGTGCCAGCAGTGACCCCGGGACTAGCGCAACAATGAAGCAGTTCTTC.

To note about this clone: Mismatch with germline at one junction end may stem from a read error. The J gene is TRBJ2-7, the V gene TRBV11-2, with D perhaps being TRBD1 or TRBD2 (5 bases each). The CDR3 has 17 amino acids. Germline CDR1 and CDR2: SGHAT and FQNNGV. CDR3 sequence reads: CVSSPPPGRRTSYEQYF. The DNA of the CDR3 is TGTGTCAGCAGCCCGCCCCCGGGACGCCGTACCTCCTACGAGCAGTACTTC.

The chain joins TRBV7-2 to TRBJ1-5; D possibly corresponds to TRBD1 (5 bases). The CDR3 has 18 residues. Germline CDR1 and CDR2: SGHTA and FQGNSA. V was shortened by 1 base and J by 0 bases, with 16 bases between the two germline ends. The CDR3 protein is CASSLVRVGLYSNQPQHF. For the CDR3, the DNA is TGTGCCAGCAGCTTAGTCAGGGTTGGTCTCTATAGCAATCAGCCCCAGCATTTT.

The chain is built from TRBV25-1 and TRBJ1-3; no firm D call. The ends were cut back, 4 bases at V and 0 bases at J, with 7 bases in the middle. The germline V gene has CDR1 MGHDK and CDR2 SYGVNS. This CDR3 region has 14 residues. In DNA, the CDR3 is TGTGCCAGCAGTGTTGCGGGCTCTGGAAACACCATATATTTT. Translated: CASSVAGSGNTIYF.

The J gene is TRBJ1-5, the V gene TRBV7-9; 9 positions match TRBD1. This CDR3 is built from 14 residues. J was trimmed by 7 bases and V by 5 bases; bases with no gene match: 6. Germline-derived CDR1 and CDR2 are SEHNR and FQNEAQ (reference sequence). The CDR3: CASSLDRGEQPQHF. For the CDR3, the DNA is TGTGCCAGCAGCCTGGACAGGGGAGAACAGCCCCAGCATTTT.

The table lists this clone with a count of one. The chain is built from TRBV5-1 and TRBJ2-7; possibly TRBD1 for D (6 bases). The CDR3 spans 15 residues. The germline V gene encodes CDR1 SGHRS and CDR2 YFSETQ. Trimming removed 0 bases at V and 6 bases at J, with 16 bases between. The CDR3 nucleotides are TGCGCCAGCAGCTTGGTCGGGACACCCTTGCGCGAGCAGTACTTC. Protein product: CASSLVGTPLREQYF.

The chain links TRBV30 to TRBJ2-3; 9 bases are a match to TRBD2. Per germline, CDR1 GTSNPN and CDR2 SVGIG (reference sequence). Trimming took 3 bases from V and 3 from J; bases not matched to a gene: 13. The CDR3 loop spans 17 amino acids. CDR3: CAWRVRRLAGETDTQYF. CDR3 bases: TGTGCCTGGAGGGTACGAAGGTTAGCGGGAGAAACAGATACGCAGTATTTT.

In this sample, this clone turned up a few times. This chain links TRBV11-2 with TRBJ1-3; TRBD1 is a possible D gene (6 bases). Trimming removed 1 base at V and 3 bases at J, with 10 bases between. Germline V CDR1 and CDR2: SGHAT, FQNNGV. The CDR3 has 15 amino acids. The CDR3 reads CASSLAGQLGNTIYF. The CDR3 coding sequence is TGTGCCAGCAGCTTAGCCGGACAGCTTGGAAACACCATATATTTT.

This chain uses TRBV6-1 with TRBJ2-7; 9 bases map to TRBD1. The length of the CDR3 is 13 residues. Germline trimming cut 7 bases from V and 4 bases from J; bases unmatched to any gene: 5. Germline values: CDR1 MNHNS, CDR2 SASEGT. The CDR3 bases are TGTGCCAGCAAAAACAGGGGGCTTTACGAGCAGTACTTC. Protein product: CASKNRGLYEQYF.